These T cell receptor beta chains were read from a single sample in a study of T cells in tuberculosis. Profiled with immunoSEQ multiplex PCR; TCRdb holds only in-frame clones, not every one. The table shows tens of thousands of clones, with roughly 96% occurring only once. Sequencing used PBMCs. All receptors derive from a donor under 30 with latent tuberculosis or without tuberculosis infection. The CDR3 runs from the conserved cysteine through the conserved F or W. Each record gives: J gene, D gene, clone size, V gene, CDR3 protein, CDR3 DNA. D genes are given only for firm matches. Not every row has a clone size; where given, it reads once, few, many or a size class.

J: TRBJ1-1; D: -; size: -; V: TRBV6-6; CDR3: CASSYSRGTEAFF; DNA: TGTGCCAGCAGTTACTCGCGAGGCACTGAAGCTTTCTTT
J: TRBJ1-4; D: -; size: -; V: TRBV14; CDR3: CASSQRVGVREKLFF; DNA: TGTGCCAGCAGCCAGAGAGTCGGGGTACGGGAAAAACTGTTTTTT
J: TRBJ1-6; D: -; size: -; V: TRBV7-3; CDR3: CASSWSSYNSPLHF; DNA: TGTGCCAGCAGCTGGAGCTCCTATAATTCACCCCTCCACTTT
J: TRBJ2-6; D: -; size: -; V: TRBV9; CDR3: CASSVEAFGGPISGANVLTF; DNA: TGTGCCAGCAGCGTAGAGGCGTTCGGGGGACCGATTTCTGGGGCCAACGTCCTGACTTTC
J: TRBJ1-2; D: -; size: -; V: TRBV5-1; CDR3: CASSLGQSHGYTF; DNA: TGCGCCAGCAGTCTAGGACAGTCCCATGGCTACACCTTC
J: TRBJ1-5; D: -; size: -; V: TRBV2; CDR3: CASSGGAEGRSNQPQHF; DNA: TGTGCCAGCAGTGGAGGGGCGGAGGGACGAAGCAATCAGCCCCAGCATTTT
J: TRBJ2-3; D: TRBD2; size: once; V: TRBV13; CDR3: CASSPGGDTQYF; DNA: TGTGCCAGCAGCCCGGGGGGGGATACGCAGTATTTT
J: TRBJ2-1; D: TRBD1; size: -; V: TRBV29-1; CDR3: CSAPGQGAFHEQFF; DNA: TGCAGCGCCCCTGGACAGGGGGCTTTCCATGAGCAGTTCTTC
J: TRBJ2-2; D: TRBD1; size: -; V: TRBV10-2; CDR3: CASREDQPGQGSGELFF; DNA: TGCGCCAGCAGAGAAGATCAGCCGGGACAGGGGTCCGGGGAGCTGTTTTTT
J: TRBJ2-5; D: -; size: -; V: TRBV10-3; CDR3: CAISPGETQYF; DNA: TGTGCCATCAGCCCCGGAGAGACCCAGTACTTC
J: TRBJ2-7; D: -; size: -; V: TRBV25-1; CDR3: CASSETGITTGEQYF; DNA: TGTGCCAGCAGTGAAACGGGTATTACTACGGGGGAGCAGTACTTC
J: TRBJ2-7; D: TRBD1; size: -; V: TRBV5-4; CDR3: CASRIRTGLGEQYF; DNA: TGTGCCAGCAGGATCCGGACAGGCTTAGGAGAGCAGTACTTC
J: TRBJ2-1; D: TRBD1; size: once; V: TRBV7-8; CDR3: CASSSETGQKQFF; DNA: TGTGCCAGCAGCTCTGAAACGGGACAGAAGCAGTTCTTC
J: TRBJ1-2; D: -; size: -; V: TRBV4-1; CDR3: CASSPLRGAGYGYTF; DNA: TGCGCCAGCAGCCCACTCAGGGGTGCTGGCTATGGCTACACCTTC
J: TRBJ1-1; D: -; size: once; V: TRBV2; CDR3: CASRSDMNTEAFF; DNA: TGTGCCAGCAGATCCGACATGAACACTGAAGCTTTCTTT
J: TRBJ1-1; D: -; size: -; V: TRBV4-1; CDR3: CASSQSGNTEAFF; DNA: TGCGCCAGCAGCCAAAGCGGGAACACTGAAGCTTTCTTT
J: TRBJ2-1; D: -; size: -; V: TRBV25-1; CDR3: CASSEGAGPYNEQFF; DNA: TGTGCCAGCAGTGAGGGGGCAGGTCCCTACAATGAGCAGTTCTTC
J: TRBJ2-3; D: TRBD2; size: -; V: TRBV9; CDR3: CASSLLAGTSTDTQYF; DNA: TGTGCCAGCAGTCTACTAGCGGGAACAAGCACAGATACGCAGTATTTT
J: TRBJ2-3; D: TRBD2; size: -; V: TRBV15; CDR3: CATSRDRLADTQYF; DNA: TGTGCCACCAGCAGAGATCGGCTAGCGGACACGCAGTATTTT
J: TRBJ2-7; D: -; size: -; V: TRBV6-1; CDR3: CASSDKTGPRGDF; DNA: TGTGCCAGCAGTGATAAAACCGGGCCTCGCGGGGACTTC
J: TRBJ1-1; D: TRBD1; size: -; V: TRBV5-1; CDR3: CASSLATGIMAEAFF; DNA: TGCGCCAGCAGCTTAGCGACAGGGATAATGGCTGAAGCTTTCTTT
J: TRBJ1-4; D: TRBD1; size: -; V: TRBV4-1; CDR3: CASSHRGRVNEKLFF; DNA: TGCGCCAGCAGTCACAGGGGCCGTGTGAATGAAAAACTGTTTTTT
J: TRBJ2-7; D: TRBD1; size: -; V: TRBV30; CDR3: CAWRAWDRAGEQYF; DNA: TGTGCCTGGAGGGCCTGGGACAGGGCGGGGGAGCAGTACTTC
J: TRBJ2-3; D: -; size: once; V: TRBV11-2; CDR3: CASSLAGVSTDTQYF; DNA: TGTGCCAGCAGCTTAGCGGGGGTTTCCACAGATACGCAGTATTTT
J: TRBJ2-3; D: TRBD2; size: -; V: TRBV30; CDR3: CAWTSGGAGTDTQYF; DNA: TGTGCCTGGACTAGCGGGGGGGCTGGCACAGATACGCAGTATTTT
J: TRBJ2-1; D: TRBD2; size: -; V: TRBV7-9; CDR3: CASSFAWGLIYNEQFF; DNA: TGTGCCAGCAGCTTCGCCTGGGGACTAATCTACAATGAGCAGTTCTTC